This TCR beta chain derives from a study of OX40 agonist ivuxolimab in advanced cancers. Looking at the study overall: The costimulatory receptor OX40 (CD134) was targeted by ivuxolimab, a fully human IgG2 agonistic monoclonal antibody. A male proportion of 82.7% and a mean age of approximately 62 years, ranging from about 23 to 90, were recorded for the dose-escalation cohort. Intravenous ivuxolimab was administered to patients every 2 weeks at six dose levels: 0.01, 0.1, 0.3, 1.5, 3 and 10 mg/kg. Among the 50 to 55 dose-escalation patients, 19 had hepatocellular carcinoma, approximately 15 melanoma, 9 renal cell carcinoma and 9 head and neck cancer. Three dose-escalation patients achieved partial responses, one with hepatocellular carcinoma and two with cutaneous melanoma. The paper describes the monotherapy dose-escalation part (N = 52 patients) of the phase I trial of ivuxolimab. Peripheral TCRbeta sequencing was intended to test whether TCR sequence diversity was altered and clonal T-cell expansion was caused by ivuxolimab. Patients were allowed to have had prior anti-PD-1, anti-PD-L1 or anti-CTLA-4 therapy, and approximately 40% of the dose-escalation patients had previously received checkpoint inhibitors. What the authors observed across the whole study: In the 0.1-3.0 mg/kg groups, partial responders were among the patients with the lowest normalized peripheral clonal expansion, particularly in CD8+ T cells. At doses from 0.1 to 3.0 mg/kg, clonal expansion was seen in both CD4+ and CD8+ blood T cells between baseline and week 6. Which antigens the clonally expanded peripheral T cells were specific for was not determined. Low levels of normalized T-cell clonal expansion were also shown by some nonresponding patients. On average, CD8+ T cells showed more expanded clones than CD4+ T cells after ivuxolimab.

CDR1 and CDR2 are drawn from the germline V gene: SGHRS, YFSETQ. Trimmed from V: 4 bases; trimmed from J: 4 bases; junction bases lacking a gene match: 9. CDR3 length: 16 amino acids, cysteine to phenylalanine. Only the CDR3 region is kept as DNA, spanning 48 bases read in frame from base 1. Patients with autoimmune disease history or receiving systemic immunosuppression were excluded from the trial. Peripheral blood for TCR sequencing was collected from all dose cohorts at baseline, on cycle 4 day 1, and on cycle 7 day 1. The samples were drawn from a first-in-human, open-label, multicenter phase I dose-escalation trial of ivuxolimab. Adults with locally advanced or metastatic melanoma, renal cell, hepatocellular, or head and neck squamous cell carcinoma were enrolled in the trial. Before TCR sequencing, CD4+ T cells and CD8+ T cells were sorted from peripheral blood as separate populations. Note on this clone: The specificity of this receptor is unknown. Per-nucleotide qualities are absent, and no much larger clonotype sits a single base away.

Genomic DNA was isolated from the sorted cells so that the TCRbeta CDR3 region could be sequenced. The immunoSEQ Assay was used for sequencing of TCRbeta CDR3 regions. As stored in TCRdb, this immuneACCESS dataset retains in-frame rearrangements with V and J assigned. A fraction of the clones does not appear; measured against another copy, unresolved V genes explain less than half of the discrepancy, and the remainder lacks a known reason. The sample records over 150,000 clones, 85% to 95% of which are singletons. About 0.3% of the sample lies in the top ten. Sequenced here: CD4+ or CD8+ T cells sorted from blood, sampled in a trial of the OX40 agonist ivuxolimab. The rearranged segments are TRBV5-1 and TRBJ1-1; TRBD1 lines up with 11 middle nucleotides. The TCR sequence derives from an adult with an advanced solid tumor such as melanoma, head and neck, liver or kidney cancer. The CDR3 protein sequence reads: CASSRTGGGMRTEAFF. The sequenced DNA: TGCGCCAGCAGCCGGACAGGGGGCGGTATGCGCACTGAAGCTTTCTTT.